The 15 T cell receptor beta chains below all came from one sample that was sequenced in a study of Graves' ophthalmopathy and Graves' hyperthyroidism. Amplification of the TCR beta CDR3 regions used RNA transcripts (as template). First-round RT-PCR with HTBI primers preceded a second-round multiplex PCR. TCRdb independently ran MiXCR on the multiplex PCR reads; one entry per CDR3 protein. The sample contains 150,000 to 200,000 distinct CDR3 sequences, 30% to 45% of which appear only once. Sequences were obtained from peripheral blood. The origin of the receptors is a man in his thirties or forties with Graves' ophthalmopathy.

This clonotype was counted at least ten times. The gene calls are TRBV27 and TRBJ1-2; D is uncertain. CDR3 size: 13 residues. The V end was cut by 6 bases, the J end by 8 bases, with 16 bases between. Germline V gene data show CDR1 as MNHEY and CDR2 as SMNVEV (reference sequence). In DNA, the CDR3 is TGTGCCAGCAGCCGTAACCATTGGGAGGGCTACACCTTC. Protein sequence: CASSRNHWEGYTF.

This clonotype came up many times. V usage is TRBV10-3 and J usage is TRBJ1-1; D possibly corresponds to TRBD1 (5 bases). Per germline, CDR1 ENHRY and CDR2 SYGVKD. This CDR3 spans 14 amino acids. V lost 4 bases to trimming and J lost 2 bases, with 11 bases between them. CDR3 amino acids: CAISGGTVNTEAFF. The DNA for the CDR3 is TGTGCCATCAGTGGGGGGACCGTCAACACTGAAGCTTTCTTT.

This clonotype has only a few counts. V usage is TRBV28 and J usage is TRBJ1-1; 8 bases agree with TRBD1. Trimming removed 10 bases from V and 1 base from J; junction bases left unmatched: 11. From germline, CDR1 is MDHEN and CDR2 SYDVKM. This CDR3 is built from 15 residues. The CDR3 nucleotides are TGTGCCATTCGACAGGGGAGGCCCCCGAACACTGAAGCTTTCTTT. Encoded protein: CAIRQGRPPNTEAFF.

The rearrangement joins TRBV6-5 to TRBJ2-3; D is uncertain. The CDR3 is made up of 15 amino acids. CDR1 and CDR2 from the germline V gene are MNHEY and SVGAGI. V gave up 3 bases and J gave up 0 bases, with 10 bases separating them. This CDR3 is CASSYRASSTDTQYF. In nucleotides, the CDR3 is TGTGCCAGCAGTTATCGGGCCTCTAGCACAGATACGCAGTATTTT.

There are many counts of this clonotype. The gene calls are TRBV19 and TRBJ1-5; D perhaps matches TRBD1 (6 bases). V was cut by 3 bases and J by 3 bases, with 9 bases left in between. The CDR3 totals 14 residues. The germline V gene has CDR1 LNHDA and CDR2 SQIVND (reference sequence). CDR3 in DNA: TGTGCCAGTAGTATGAGGGGGAACAATCAGCCCCAGCATTTT. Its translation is CASSMRGNNQPQHF.

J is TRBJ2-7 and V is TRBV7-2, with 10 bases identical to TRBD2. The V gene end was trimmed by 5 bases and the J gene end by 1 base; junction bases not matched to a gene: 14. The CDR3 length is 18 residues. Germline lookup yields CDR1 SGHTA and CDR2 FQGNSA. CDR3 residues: CASSLSSSGRLISYEQYF. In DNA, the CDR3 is TGTGCCAGCAGCCTATCGTCTAGCGGGAGACTGATTTCCTACGAGCAGTACTTC.

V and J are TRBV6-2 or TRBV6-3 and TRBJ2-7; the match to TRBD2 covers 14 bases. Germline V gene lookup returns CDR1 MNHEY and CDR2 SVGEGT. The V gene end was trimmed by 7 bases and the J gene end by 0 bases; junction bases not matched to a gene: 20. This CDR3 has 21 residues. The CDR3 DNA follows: TGTGCCAGCAAAACGGCGGGACTAGCGGGAGTAAAAGTAGGAAGCTCCTACGAGCAGTACTTC. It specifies CASKTAGLAGVKVGSSYEQYF.

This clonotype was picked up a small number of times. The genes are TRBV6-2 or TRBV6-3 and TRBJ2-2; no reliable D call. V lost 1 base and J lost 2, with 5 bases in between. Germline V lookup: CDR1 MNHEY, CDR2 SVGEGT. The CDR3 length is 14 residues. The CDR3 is CASSYYLNTGELFF. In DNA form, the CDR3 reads TGTGCCAGCAGTTACTACCTAAACACCGGGGAGCTGTTTTTT.

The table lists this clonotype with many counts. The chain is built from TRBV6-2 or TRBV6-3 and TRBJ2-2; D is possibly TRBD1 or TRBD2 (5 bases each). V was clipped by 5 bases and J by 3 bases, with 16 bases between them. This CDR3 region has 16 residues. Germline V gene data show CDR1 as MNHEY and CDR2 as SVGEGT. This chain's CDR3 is CASSRSGRTYTGELFF. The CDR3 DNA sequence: TGTGCCAGCAGTCGTTCGGGGCGTACCTACACCGGGGAGCTGTTTTTT.

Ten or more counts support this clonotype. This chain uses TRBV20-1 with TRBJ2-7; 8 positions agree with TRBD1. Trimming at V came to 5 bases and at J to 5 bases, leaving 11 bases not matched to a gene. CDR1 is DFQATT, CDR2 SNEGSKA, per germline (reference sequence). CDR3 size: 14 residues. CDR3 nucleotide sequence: TGCAGTGCTTCCCAGGACAGGGCCATCGACGAGCAGTACTTC. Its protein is CSASQDRAIDEQYF.

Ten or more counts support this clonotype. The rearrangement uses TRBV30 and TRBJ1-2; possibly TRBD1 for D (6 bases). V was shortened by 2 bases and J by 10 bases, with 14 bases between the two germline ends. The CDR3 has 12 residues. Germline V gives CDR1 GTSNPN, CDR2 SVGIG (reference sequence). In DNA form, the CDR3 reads TGTGCCTGGAGTATAGGACAGAATGACTACACCTTC. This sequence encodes CAWSIGQNDYTF. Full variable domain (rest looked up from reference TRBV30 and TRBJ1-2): SQTIHQWPATLVQPVGSPLSLECTVEGTSNPNLYWYRQAAGRGLQLLFYSVGIGQISSEVPQNLSASRPQDRQFILSSKKLLLSDSGFYLCAWSIGQNDYTFGSGTRLTVV.

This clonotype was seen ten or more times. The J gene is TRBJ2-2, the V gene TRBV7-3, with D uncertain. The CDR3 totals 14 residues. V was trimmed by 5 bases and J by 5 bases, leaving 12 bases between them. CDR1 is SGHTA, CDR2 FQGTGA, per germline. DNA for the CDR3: TGTGCCAGCAGCCGATCAGTCGGGACCGGGGAGCTGTTTTTT. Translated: CASSRSVGTGELFF.

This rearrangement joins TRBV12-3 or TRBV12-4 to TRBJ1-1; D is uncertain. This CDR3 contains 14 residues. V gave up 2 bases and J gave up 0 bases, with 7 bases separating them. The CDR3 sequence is CASSLLVMNTEAFF. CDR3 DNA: TGTGCCAGCAGTTTACTGGTCATGAACACTGAAGCTTTCTTT.

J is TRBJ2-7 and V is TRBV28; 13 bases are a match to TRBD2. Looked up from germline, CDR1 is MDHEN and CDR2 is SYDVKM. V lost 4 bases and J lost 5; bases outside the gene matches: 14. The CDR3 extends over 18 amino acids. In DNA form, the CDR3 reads TGTGCCAGCAGTTCGACGGAATCCGGACTAGCGGGAGCGGACGAGCAGTACTTC. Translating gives CASSSTESGLAGADEQYF.

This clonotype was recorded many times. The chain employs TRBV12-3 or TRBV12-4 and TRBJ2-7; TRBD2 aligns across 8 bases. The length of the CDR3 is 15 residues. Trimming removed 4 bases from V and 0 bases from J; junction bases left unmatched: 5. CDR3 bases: TGTGCCAGCAGTTCGGGACTAGTGATCTCCTACGAGCAGTACTTC. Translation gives CASSSGLVISYEQYF.